The T cell receptor beta chain under discussion was sequenced for a study of control samples from healthy donors and cancer patients. In germline, CDR1 is SGHRS, CDR2 YFSETQ. This CDR3 has 16 amino acids. Trimming took off 0 bases at V and 7 bases at J, with 16 bases between the two ends. Clones were read by immunoSEQ multiplex PCR, and TCRdb kept only the in-frame ones, dropping some. There are roughly 200,000 clones in the sample, with 2% to 2.5% held by the top ten. Specimen: blood. This sequence originates from a woman aged 25 to 39 in good health. The rearrangement uses TRBV5-1 and TRBJ1-4; D is unresolved. The CDR3 sequence is CASSLVSASASEKLFF. CDR3 nucleotide sequence: TGCGCCAGCAGCTTGGTGTCAGCATCAGCCAGTGAAAAACTGTTTTTT.